This T cell receptor (beta chain) was recovered during a study of human T cells and chemical hapten exposure. Unique molecular identifiers were attached to individual cDNA molecules within the library. TCRdb re-called the RACE reads through MiXCR, storing one row per CDR3 protein. The table has about 65,000 distinct CDR3 sequences, about 6% seen once; the top ten hold around 3.4%. The V and J ends lost 7 bases and 4 bases, in that order; junction bases with no gene match: 4. This CDR3 is built from 13 residues. Stated time point: healthy volunteer bleed at 6 weeks. From whole blood left unfractionated, total RNA was extracted. The table lists this clonotype with a few counts.

The sequence derives from a female donor in good health. Some clones in this sample may be carry-over from other donors' samples. This chain uses TRBV12-3 or TRBV12-4 with TRBJ2-7, with 10 positions matching TRBD1. The sequencing input was whole blood. The CDR3 spells CASNPGQGYEQYF. The CDR3 coding sequence is TGTGCCAGCAACCCGGGACAGGGGTACGAGCAGTACTTC.